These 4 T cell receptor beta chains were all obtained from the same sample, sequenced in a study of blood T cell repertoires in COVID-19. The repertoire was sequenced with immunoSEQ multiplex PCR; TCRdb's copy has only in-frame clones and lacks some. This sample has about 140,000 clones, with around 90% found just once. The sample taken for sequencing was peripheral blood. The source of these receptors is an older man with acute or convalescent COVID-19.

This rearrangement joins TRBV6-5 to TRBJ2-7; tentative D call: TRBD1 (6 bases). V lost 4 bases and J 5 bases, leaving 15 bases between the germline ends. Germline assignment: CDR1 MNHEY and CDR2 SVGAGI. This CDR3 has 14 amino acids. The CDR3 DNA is TGTGCCAGCAGTTGGGGCAGGGGAATCCACGAGCAGTACTTC. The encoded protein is CASSWGRGIHEQYF.

DNA of the CDR3: TGCGCCAGCAGTGATTGGGGGGATCAAGAGACCCAGTACTTC. This codes for CASSDWGDQETQYF. This chain links TRBV10-2 with TRBJ2-5; D perhaps matches TRBD2 (6 bases). Germline V lookup: CDR1 WSHSY, CDR2 SAAADI. The CDR3 consists of 14 residues. The V gene lost 3 bases and the J gene lost 2 bases, with 10 bases spanning the gap.

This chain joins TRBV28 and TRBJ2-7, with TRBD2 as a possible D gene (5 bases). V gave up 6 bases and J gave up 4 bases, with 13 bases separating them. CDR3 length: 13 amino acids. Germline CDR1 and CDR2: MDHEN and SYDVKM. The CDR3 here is CASRRARGYEQYF. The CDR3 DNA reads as TGTGCCAGCAGGCGAGCCCGGGGTTACGAGCAGTACTTC.

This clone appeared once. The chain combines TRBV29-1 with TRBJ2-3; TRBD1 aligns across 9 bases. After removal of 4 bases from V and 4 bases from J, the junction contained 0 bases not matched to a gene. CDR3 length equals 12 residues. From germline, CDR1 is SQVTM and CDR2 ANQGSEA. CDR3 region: CSVGQGADTQYF. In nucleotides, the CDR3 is TGCAGCGTTGGACAGGGGGCAGATACGCAGTATTTT.